This T cell receptor (beta chain) was observed in a study of cytomegalovirus exposure and HLA in healthy donors. Primers included in the PCR were 60 Vbeta and 13 Jbeta primers. TCRdb keeps only in-frame clones here, not all; method: immunoSEQ multiplex PCR. The sample records approximately 100,000 clones, under 90% being singletons. In this sample, this clone turned up once. Its target is not known. Overall study results and limits: Listed as cytomegalovirus-associated were approximately 160 TCR beta chains. The HLA-A and HLA-B alleles of most subjects were reportedly predicted accurately from TCR beta sequences. HLA alleles showed associations with roughly 17,000 TCR beta sequences in a later analysis, at a 0.05 false discovery rate.

The CDR3 is made up of 14 amino acids. Germline values: CDR1 MNHEY, CDR2 SVGAGI. V dropped 5 bases and J dropped 7; count of bases not matched to a gene: 7. This sequence originates from a woman in her 30s in good health and CMV-seronegative. The chain couples TRBV6-5 to TRBJ1-5; 8 nucleotides align to TRBD1. The specimen sequenced was PBMCs. In DNA form, the CDR3 reads TGTGCCAGCAGTCCCCAGGGGGCAAAGCAGCCCCAGCATTTT. Amino acids: CASSPQGAKQPQHF.